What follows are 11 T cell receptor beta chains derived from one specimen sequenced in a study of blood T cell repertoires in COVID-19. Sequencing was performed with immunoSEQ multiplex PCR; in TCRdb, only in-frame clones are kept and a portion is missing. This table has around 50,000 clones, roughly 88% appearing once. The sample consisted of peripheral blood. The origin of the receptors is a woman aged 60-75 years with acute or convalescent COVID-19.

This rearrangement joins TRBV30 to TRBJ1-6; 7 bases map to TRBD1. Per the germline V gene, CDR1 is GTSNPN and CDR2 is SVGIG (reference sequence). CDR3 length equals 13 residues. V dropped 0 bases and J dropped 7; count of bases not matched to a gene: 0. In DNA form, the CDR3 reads TGTGCCTGGAGTGTACAGGGGAATTCACCCCTCCACTTT. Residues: CAWSVQGNSPLHF.

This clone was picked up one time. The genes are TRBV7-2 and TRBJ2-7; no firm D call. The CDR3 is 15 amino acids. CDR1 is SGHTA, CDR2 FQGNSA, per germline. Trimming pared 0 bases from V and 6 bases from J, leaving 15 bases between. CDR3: CASSLASSGRSEQYF. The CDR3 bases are TGTGCCAGCAGCTTAGCATCATCAGGCCGTAGCGAGCAGTACTTC.

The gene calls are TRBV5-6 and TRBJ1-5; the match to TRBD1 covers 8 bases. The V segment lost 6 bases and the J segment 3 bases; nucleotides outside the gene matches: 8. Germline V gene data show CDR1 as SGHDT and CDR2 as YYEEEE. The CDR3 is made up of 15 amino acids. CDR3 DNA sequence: TGTGCCAGCACCACAGGGGGACAGCCCAATCAGCCCCAGCATTTT. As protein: CASTTGGQPNQPQHF. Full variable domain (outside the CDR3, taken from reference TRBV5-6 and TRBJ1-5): DAGVTQSPTHLIKTRGQQVTLRCSPKSGHDTVSWYQQALGQGPQFIFQYYEEEERQRGNFPDRFSGHQFPNYSSELNVNALLLGDSALYLCASTTGGQPNQPQHFGDGTRLSIL.

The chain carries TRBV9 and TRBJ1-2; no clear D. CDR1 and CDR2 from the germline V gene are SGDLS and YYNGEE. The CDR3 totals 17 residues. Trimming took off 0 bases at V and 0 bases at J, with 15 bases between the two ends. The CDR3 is CASSVGGASSTNYGYTF. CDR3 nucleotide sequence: TGTGCCAGCAGCGTAGGGGGAGCCTCTTCTACTAACTATGGCTACACCTTC.

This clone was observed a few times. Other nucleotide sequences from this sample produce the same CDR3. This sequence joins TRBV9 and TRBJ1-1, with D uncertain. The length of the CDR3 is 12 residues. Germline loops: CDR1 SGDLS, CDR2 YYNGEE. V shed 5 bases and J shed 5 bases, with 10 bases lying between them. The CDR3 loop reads CASSPGTTEAFF. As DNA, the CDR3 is TGTGCCAGCAGTCCAGGCACTACTGAAGCTTTCTTT.

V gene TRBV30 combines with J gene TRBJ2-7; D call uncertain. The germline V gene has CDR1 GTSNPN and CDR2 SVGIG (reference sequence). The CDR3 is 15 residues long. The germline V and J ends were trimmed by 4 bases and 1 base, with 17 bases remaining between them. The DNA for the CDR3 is TGTGCCTGGACCCAATGGCGGTACACTTCCTACGAGCAGTACTTC. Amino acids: CAWTQWRYTSYEQYF.

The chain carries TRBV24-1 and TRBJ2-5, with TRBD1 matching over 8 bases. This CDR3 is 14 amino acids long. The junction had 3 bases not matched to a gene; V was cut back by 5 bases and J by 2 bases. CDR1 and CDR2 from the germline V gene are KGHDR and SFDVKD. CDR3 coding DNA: TGTGCCACCAGTGGAGGACAGGGACAAGAGACCCAGTACTTC. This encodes CATSGGQGQETQYF.

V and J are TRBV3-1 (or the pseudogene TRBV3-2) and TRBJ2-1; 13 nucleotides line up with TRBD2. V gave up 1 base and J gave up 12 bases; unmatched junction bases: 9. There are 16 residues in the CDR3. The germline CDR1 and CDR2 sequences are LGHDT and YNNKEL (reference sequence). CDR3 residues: CASSQGTSGRLGGQFF. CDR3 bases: TGTGCCAGCAGCCAAGGGACTAGCGGGAGACTCGGTGGGCAGTTCTTC.

The CDR3 nucleotides are TGTGCCAGCAGTGAAAGGAGGGACAGTGAAGCTTTCTTT. Translated, it gives CASSERRDSEAFF. This chain connects TRBV6-1 to TRBJ1-1; 7 bases map to TRBD1. This CDR3 region has 13 residues. The J segment lost 7 bases and the V segment lost 2 bases, leaving 4 bases of the junction unmatched. Per the germline V gene, CDR1 is MNHNS and CDR2 is SASEGT.

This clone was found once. DNA of the CDR3: TGTGCCAGCAGCTCCCCGGGGAGGGGAGCTAACTATGGCTACACCTTC. Protein product: CASSSPGRGANYGYTF. The V and J genes are TRBV9 and TRBJ1-2; D is possibly TRBD1 (5 bases). V lost 4 bases and J 0 bases, leaving 16 bases between the germline ends. CDR3 size: 16 residues. The germline CDR1 and CDR2 sequences are SGDLS and YYNGEE. The full variable domain, completed using reference TRBV9 and TRBJ1-2, is DSGVTQTPKHLITATGQRVTLRCSPRSGDLSVYWYQQSLDQGLQFLIQYYNGEERAKGNILERFSAQQFPDLHSELNLSSLELGDSALYFCASSSPGRGANYGYTFGSGTRLTVV.

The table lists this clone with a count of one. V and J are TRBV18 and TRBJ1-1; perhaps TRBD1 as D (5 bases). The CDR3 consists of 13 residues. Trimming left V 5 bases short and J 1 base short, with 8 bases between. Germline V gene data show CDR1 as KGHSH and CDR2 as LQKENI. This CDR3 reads CASSLDRNTEAFF. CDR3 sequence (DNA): TGTGCCAGCTCATTAGACAGGAACACTGAAGCTTTCTTT.